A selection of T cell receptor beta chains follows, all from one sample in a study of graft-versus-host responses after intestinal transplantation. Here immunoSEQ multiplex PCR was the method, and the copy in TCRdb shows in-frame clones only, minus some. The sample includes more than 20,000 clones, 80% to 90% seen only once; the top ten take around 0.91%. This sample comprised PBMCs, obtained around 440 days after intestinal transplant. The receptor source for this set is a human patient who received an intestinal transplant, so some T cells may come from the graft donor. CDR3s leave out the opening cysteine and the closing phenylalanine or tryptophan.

CDR3: ASSQLARTYNEQF
J: TRBJ2-1
V: TRBV4-1
length: 13

CDR3: ASNFRGGDTQY
J: TRBJ2-3
V: TRBV19
length: 11

CDR3: SAPWGGGYT
J: TRBJ1-2
V: TRBV20-1
length: 9

CDR3: ASSWTRVNNEQF
J: TRBJ2-1
V: TRBV28
length: 12

CDR3: ASSARGTYEQY
J: TRBJ2-7
V: TRBV27
length: 11

CDR3: ASRIEHEQY
J: TRBJ2-7
V: TRBV19
length: 9

CDR3: ASSPEDSTYGVHLNTEAF
J: TRBJ1-1
V: TRBV27
length: 18

CDR3: ASSFTSGSSEQF
J: TRBJ2-1
V: TRBV7-2
length: 12

CDR3: ASSEGLAGWVTDTQY
J: TRBJ2-3
V: TRBV19
length: 15

CDR3: ATSREGTQY
J: TRBJ2-5
V: TRBV15
length: 9

CDR3: ASSPRPGGGGETQY
J: TRBJ2-5
V: TRBV7-8
length: 14

CDR3: ASSPIAGATEQY
J: TRBJ2-7
V: TRBV9
length: 12

CDR3: ASSPMVSQETQY
J: TRBJ2-5
V: TRBV6-1
length: 12

CDR3: ATRADGYGYT
J: TRBJ1-2
V: TRBV2
length: 10

CDR3: ASSEARRKRNYGEIYNEQF
J: TRBJ2-1
V: TRBV2
length: 19

CDR3: ASRSQGNNEQF
J: TRBJ2-1
V: TRBV19
length: 11

CDR3: ASSLAGGLNEKLF
J: TRBJ1-4
V: TRBV7-9
length: 13

CDR3: ASSYSNGGGTEAF
J: TRBJ1-1
V: TRBV6-5
length: 13

CDR3: ATSRDRASGYT
J: TRBJ1-2
V: TRBV15
length: 11

CDR3: ASSPHLGSTTGELF
J: TRBJ2-2
V: TRBV7-3
length: 14

CDR3: ASSPRDSPYEQY
J: TRBJ2-7
V: TRBV9
length: 12

CDR3: ATSRPGQAQY
J: TRBJ2-3
V: TRBV15
length: 10

CDR3: ASSLGTGGNSPLH
J: TRBJ1-6
V: TRBV4-1
length: 13